Each of the 9 T cell receptor beta chains below was sequenced from the same sample in a study of identical twins. One entry per CDR3 protein results from TCRdb running MiXCR on the 5' RACE reads. Here the sample spans more than 1.5 million distinct CDR3 sequences, about 30% being singletons. The sample comprised cord blood. These receptors originate from a newborn girl in good health.

The chain employs TRBV7-9 and TRBJ2-4; D may be TRBD2 (5 bases). Trimming left V 8 bases short and J 5 bases short, with 7 bases between. The CDR3 runs 11 residues. The germline gives CDR1 SEHNR, CDR2 FQNEAQ (reference sequence). CDR3 coding DNA: TGTGCCAGCGGGAGTCAAAACATTCAGTACTTC. Its protein product is CASGSQNIQYF.

The gene calls are TRBV20-1 and TRBJ1-1; possibly TRBD1 for D (6 bases). V gave up 1 base and J gave up 8 bases, with 8 bases separating them. The germline V gene encodes CDR1 DFQATT and CDR2 SNEGSKA (reference sequence). The CDR3 runs to 11 residues. CDR3 in amino acids: CSARVGGEAFF. Written as DNA, the CDR3 is TGCAGTGCTAGAGTAGGGGGGGAAGCTTTCTTT.

V and J are TRBV5-5 and TRBJ2-3; weak D call: TRBD2 (5 bases). In germline, CDR1 is SGHKS, CDR2 YYEKEE (reference sequence). With 0 bases removed from V and 1 base from J, the gap between germline ends came to 12 bases. The CDR3 totals 16 residues. The CDR3 is CASSLDLGGGTDTQYF. The CDR3 coding sequence is TGTGCCAGCAGCTTGGACCTAGGAGGAGGCACAGATACGCAGTATTTT.

The chain links TRBV4-2 to TRBJ2-1, with TRBD2 matching 12 bases. Germline CDR1 and CDR2: LGHNA and YNFKEQ. CDR3 length: 17 amino acids. V was pared by 1 base and J by 4 bases, with 5 bases of the junction left unmatched. CDR3 in amino acids: CASSQVGLAGGYNEQFF. The CDR3 coding sequence is TGTGCCAGCAGCCAAGTTGGGCTAGCGGGGGGGTACAATGAGCAGTTCTTC.

This clonotype was counted a few times. J is TRBJ2-5 and V is TRBV5-1, with 8 bases fitting TRBD1. V lost 1 base and J lost 3; bases outside the gene matches: 8. The V gene's germline CDR1 is SGHRS and CDR2 YFSETQ. CDR3 length: 16 amino acids. The CDR3 sequence: CASSLIQGAPEETQYF. CDR3 coding DNA: TGCGCCAGCAGCTTGATCCAGGGGGCCCCGGAAGAGACCCAGTACTTC.

The chain employs TRBV3-1 and TRBJ2-1; 9 bases are shared with TRBD2. V gave up 11 bases and J gave up 1 base; unmatched junction bases: 6. This CDR3 spans 14 amino acids. Germline V gene data show CDR1 as LGHDT and CDR2 as YNNKEL (reference sequence). In DNA form, the CDR3 reads TGTGCCGTCGAGGCGGGAGGGTCCTACAATGAGCAGTTCTTC. It codes for CAVEAGGSYNEQFF.

This clonotype was seen a few times. The chain employs TRBV27 and TRBJ1-2; D is unresolved. Germline V lookup: CDR1 MNHEY, CDR2 SMNVEV (reference sequence). V was pared by 3 bases and J by 3 bases, with 14 bases between. The CDR3 consists of 15 residues. This CDR3 reads CASSFSRGLHYGYTF. DNA of the CDR3: TGTGCCAGCAGTTTTTCCAGAGGGCTGCACTATGGCTACACCTTC.

The chain links TRBV7-2 to TRBJ2-3, with TRBD2 identical over 8 bases. CDR1 and CDR2 (germline): SGHTA, FQGNSA. The ends lost 3 bases at V and 0 bases at J; junction bases unmatched: 11. This CDR3 has 18 residues. CDR3: CASSFAGYASGSTDTQYF. The CDR3, as DNA: TGTGCCAGCAGCTTCGCAGGCTACGCTAGCGGGAGCACAGATACGCAGTATTTT.

J is TRBJ2-1 and V is TRBV19; D unresolved. The CDR3 runs 10 residues. V lost 5 bases and J lost 11, with 7 bases in between. CDR1 and CDR2 (germline): LNHDA, SQIVND (reference sequence). In DNA, the CDR3 is TGTGCCAGTAGTGGAAGACAGCAGTTCTTC. Protein: CASSGRQQFF.